The rows below give T cell receptor beta chains drawn from one sample of a study of blood T cell repertoires in COVID-19. The repertoire was sequenced with immunoSEQ multiplex PCR; TCRdb's copy has only in-frame clones and lacks some. This sample has around 95,000 clones; about 85% occur once, and the top ten carry around 13%. The source material was peripheral blood. The origin of the receptors is a human donor in a cohort sampled during active COVID-19. Both conserved end residues are part of each CDR3. Each record gives: J gene, V gene, clone size, D gene, CDR3 protein, CDR3 DNA. A D gene is named only where the DNA matches it firmly. Size is stated for part of the rows, as once, few or many counts, or as a class when the clone is expanded.

TRBJ1-3	TRBV18	.	TRBD1	CASSQTTGQGIGNTIYF	TGTGCCAGCTCACAGACCACGGGACAGGGGATCGGAAACACCATATATTTT
TRBJ2-3	TRBV7-8	.	.	CASSLVGSGSGTDTQYF	TGTGCCAGCAGCTTAGTAGGCTCCGGGAGTGGAACAGATACGCAGTATTTT
TRBJ1-1	TRBV10-2	.	.	CASSDNTNTEAFF	TGCGCCAGCAGTGATAATACTAACACTGAAGCTTTCTTT
TRBJ2-4	TRBV5-1	.	TRBD2	CASSIGVLAGSNIQYF	TGCGCCAGCAGCATTGGAGTCCTAGCGGGATCAAACATTCAGTACTTC
TRBJ1-2	TRBV28	.	.	CASSFEVNYGYTF	TGTGCCAGCAGTTTTGAGGTTAACTATGGCTACACCTTC
TRBJ2-7	TRBV19	.	TRBD1	CASGTGGYEQYF	TGTGCCAGCGGGACAGGGGGCTACGAGCAGTACTTC
TRBJ1-1	TRBV7-2	once	.	CASSPLSMEGLGAFF	TGTGCCAGCAGCCCCCTTTCAATGGAGGGCTTGGGAGCTTTCTTT
TRBJ1-4	TRBV5-1	.	TRBD1	CASSPLTGGMEKLFF	TGCGCCAGCAGCCCCCTGACAGGGGGAATGGAAAAACTGTTTTTT
TRBJ2-1	TRBV19	.	TRBD2	CASSRPTSGLSYNEQFF	TGTGCCAGTAGTAGACCGACTAGCGGACTCTCCTACAATGAGCAGTTCTTC
TRBJ2-1	TRBV12-3/TRBV12-4	.	TRBD2	CASSGGGYEQFF	TGTGCCAGCAGTGGGGGAGGGTATGAGCAGTTCTTC
TRBJ2-3	TRBV14	few	TRBD2	CASSLTSGRDTQYF	TGTGCCAGCAGCCTGACTAGCGGGAGAGATACGCAGTATTTT
TRBJ1-2	TRBV4-3	once	TRBD1	CASSQARTGGYGYTF	TGCGCCAGCAGCCAAGCCAGGACAGGGGGCTATGGCTACACCTTC
TRBJ2-7	TRBV2	.	.	CASRLSYEQYF	TGTGCCAGCAGACTTTCCTACGAGCAGTACTTC
TRBJ1-2	TRBV7-2	.	TRBD1	CASSLEWDRGYGYTF	TGTGCCAGCAGCTTAGAATGGGACAGAGGCTATGGCTACACCTTC
TRBJ2-3	TRBV7-9	.	.	CASSWRKKDTQYF	TGTGCCAGCAGCTGGAGAAAGAAAGATACGCAGTATTTT
TRBJ2-7	TRBV11-2	.	.	CASSSELVLSSYEQYF	TGTGCCAGCAGCTCAGAACTAGTCTTGAGCTCCTACGAGCAGTACTTC
TRBJ2-3	TRBV4-1	.	.	CASSQLLGAFTDTQYF	TGCGCCAGCAGCCAGCTGTTGGGGGCTTTTACAGATACGCAGTATTTT
TRBJ2-7	TRBV6-2/TRBV6-3	.	TRBD1	CASSRWRQGANEQYF	TGTGCCAGCAGTCGTTGGAGGCAGGGGGCCAACGAGCAGTACTTC
TRBJ2-2	TRBV9	.	TRBD2	CASSARLAGGTGELFF	TGTGCCAGCAGCGCCAGACTAGCGGGTGGGACCGGGGAGCTGTTTTTT
TRBJ1-2	TRBV3-1/TRBV3-2	once	.	CASSQDGGYYGYTF	TGTGCCAGCAGCCAAGACGGAGGGTACTATGGCTACACCTTC
TRBJ2-3	TRBV18	.	TRBD1	CASSRRQGSGTDTQYF	TGTGCCAGCTCCCGGAGACAGGGTTCTGGCACAGATACGCAGTATTTT
TRBJ1-5	TRBV5-1	few	TRBD1	CASSLAAGGGNQPQHF	TGCGCCAGCAGCTTGGCGGCAGGGGGCGGCAATCAGCCCCAGCATTTT
TRBJ1-5	TRBV2	.	.	CASKRQASNQPQHF	TGTGCCAGCAAGAGACAGGCTAGCAATCAGCCCCAGCATTTT
TRBJ2-7	TRBV10-3	once	TRBD2	CAINTSGKEQYF	TGTGCCATCAACACTAGCGGGAAAGAGCAGTACTTC
TRBJ1-2	TRBV12-3/TRBV12-4	.	TRBD1	CASSSGGAWYTF	TGTGCCAGCAGTTCAGGGGGCGCGTGGTACACCTTC
TRBJ2-1	TRBV5-6	few	TRBD2	CASSSRGLAGSNEQFF	TGTGCCAGCAGCTCCCGCGGACTAGCGGGTAGCAATGAGCAGTTCTTC
TRBJ2-3	TRBV5-6	.	.	CASSWLRDSPRTDTQYF	TGTGCCAGCAGCTGGTTACGGGATTCTCCCCGGACAGATACGCAGTATTTT
TRBJ1-1	TRBV11-2	.	.	CASSLAGMNTEAFF	TGTGCCAGCAGCTTAGCAGGGATGAACACTGAAGCTTTCTTT
TRBJ2-7	TRBV5-6	.	.	CASSSVNYEQYF	TGTGCCAGCAGCTCCGTAAATTACGAGCAGTACTTC
TRBJ1-5	TRBV29-1	.	TRBD1	CSVPGQNNQPQHF	TGCAGCGTCCCGGGACAGAACAATCAGCCCCAGCATTTT
TRBJ2-5	TRBV20-1	.	.	CSAADQETQYF	TGCAGTGCTGCAGACCAAGAGACCCAGTACTTC
TRBJ2-1	TRBV19	.	TRBD2	CASSIGTSGLYNEQFF	TGTGCCAGTAGTATTGGGACTAGCGGGTTGTACAATGAGCAGTTCTTC
TRBJ1-5	TRBV18	.	.	CASSPAVAVNQPQHF	TGTGCCAGCTCACCAGCCGTGGCAGTCAATCAGCCCCAGCATTTT
TRBJ2-5	TRBV30	.	.	CASLGGGSREETQYF	TGTGCCTCCTTGGGGGGCGGGAGTAGAGAAGAGACCCAGTACTTC
TRBJ1-2	TRBV30	.	.	CAWKFRGANGYTF	TGTGCCTGGAAATTCCGGGGGGCGAATGGCTACACCTTC
TRBJ2-5	TRBV6-6	.	.	CASSGARGETQYF	TGTGCCAGCAGTGGGGCTAGAGGAGAGACCCAGTACTTC
TRBJ2-3	TRBV5-5	.	TRBD2	CASSLIAGSTDTQYF	TGTGCCAGCAGCTTAATAGCGGGGAGCACAGATACGCAGTATTTT